These T cell receptor beta chains were read from a single sample in a study of T cell responses to AZD1222 COVID-19 vaccine. The repertoire was sequenced with immunoSEQ multiplex PCR; TCRdb's copy has only in-frame clones and lacks some. Of 150,000 or so clones listed, roughly 88% were seen once; the top ten hold approximately 6.3%. Sequenced here: peripheral blood, sampled 28 days after the second AZD1222 dose. These receptors all come from an adult who received the AZD1222 COVID-19 vaccine. CDR3s include the opening cysteine and the closing phenylalanine or tryptophan. Each record gives: J gene, D gene, V gene, clone size, CDR3 protein, CDR3 DNA. A D gene is named only where the DNA matches it firmly. Clone size is stated in some rows and not others, as once, few, many or a class when expanded.

>TRBJ1-2|TRBD1|TRBV12-3/TRBV12-4|NA
CASRMGQNYGYTF
TGTGCCAGCAGAATGGGACAGAACTATGGCTACACCTTC
>TRBJ1-3|NA|TRBV11-3|once
CASSLSEKDTIYF
TGTGCCAGCAGCTTATCGGAAAAGGACACCATATATTTT
>TRBJ1-5|TRBD1|TRBV18|NA
CASSVAGGEFQPQHF
TGTGCCAGCTCTGTAGCAGGGGGCGAATTTCAGCCCCAGCATTTT
>TRBJ1-3|NA|TRBV30|few
CAWSSGAGNTIYF
TGTGCCTGGAGTTCAGGGGCTGGAAACACCATATATTTT
>TRBJ1-5|NA|TRBV27|NA
CARWTARHF
TGTGCCAGATGGACAGCCAGACATTTT
>TRBJ2-7|TRBD1|TRBV4-2|NA
CASRQTGGQGREQYF
TGTGCCAGCAGGCAAACTGGGGGACAGGGCCGCGAGCAGTACTTC
>TRBJ2-3|NA|TRBV19|NA
CASSIISGVTDTQYF
TGTGCCAGTAGTATTATATCCGGGGTCACAGATACGCAGTATTTT
>TRBJ2-1|TRBD2|TRBV10-2|once
CASSRGGSAYNEQFF
TGCGCCAGCAGTCGTGGCGGGAGCGCCTACAATGAGCAGTTCTTC
>TRBJ2-5|TRBD1|TRBV25-1|NA
CASSSTSRTGETQYF
TGTGCCAGCAGCTCAACTAGTCGGACAGGGGAGACCCAGTACTTC
>TRBJ1-6|NA|TRBV6-5|NA
CATQGVIDSPLHF
TGTGCCACCCAGGGTGTAATCGATTCACCCCTCCACTTT
>TRBJ1-1|TRBD1|TRBV30|NA
CAWSRQGRTEAFF
TGTGCCTGGAGCCGACAGGGGCGCACTGAAGCTTTCTTT
>TRBJ1-3|NA|TRBV7-2|NA
CASSLSAGGNTIYF
TGTGCCAGCAGCTTATCGGCCGGTGGAAACACCATATATTTT
>TRBJ1-4|NA|TRBV29-1|NA
CSVDYGDSTNEKLFF
TGCAGCGTTGATTATGGGGACTCCACTAATGAAAAACTGTTTTTT
>TRBJ2-5|TRBD2|TRBV5-5|once
CASSLGLAGAQETQYF
TGTGCCAGCAGTCTTGGACTAGCGGGGGCTCAAGAGACCCAGTACTTC
>TRBJ2-7|NA|TRBV19|NA
CASSTMTDPYEQYF
TGTGCCAGTAGTACAATGACAGATCCCTACGAGCAGTACTTC
>TRBJ1-2|NA|TRBV30|once
CAWSQGRQGYGYTF
TGTGCCTGGAGTCAGGGGAGGCAGGGCTATGGCTACACCTTC
>TRBJ2-3|TRBD1|TRBV24-1|NA
CATRRQGTDTQYF
TGTGCCACCAGAAGACAGGGGACAGATACGCAGTATTTT
>TRBJ2-7|TRBD1|TRBV11-2|NA
CASEPYSGTGLLEQYF
TGTGCCAGCGAACCCTATTCCGGGACAGGGTTGCTCGAGCAGTACTTC
>TRBJ1-1|TRBD1|TRBV3-1/TRBV3-2|NA
CASTLGDRGKAFF
TGTGCCAGCACCCTAGGGGACAGAGGGAAAGCTTTCTTT
>TRBJ2-7|NA|TRBV5-1|NA
CTSSPSYGGSKEQYF
TGCACCAGCAGCCCCTCGTATGGGGGTTCGAAAGAGCAGTACTTC
>TRBJ2-5|NA|TRBV28|NA
CAIRFQETQYF
TGTGCCATCCGATTCCAAGAGACCCAGTACTTC
>TRBJ1-5|TRBD1|TRBV27|NA
CASSHLSGGSNQPQHF
TGTGCCAGCAGTCACTTATCAGGGGGTAGCAATCAGCCCCAGCATTTT
>TRBJ2-2|TRBD2|TRBV4-1|NA
CASSQDGSGGRAGELFF
TGCGCCAGCAGCCAAGACGGAAGCGGGGGAAGGGCCGGGGAGCTGTTTTTT
>TRBJ2-3|TRBD1|TRBV6-5|NA
CASRWGQKNTDTQYF
TGTGCCAGCAGATGGGGACAGAAGAACACAGATACGCAGTATTTT
>TRBJ1-2|NA|TRBV6-5|NA
CASSYSYGTLYGYTF
TGTGCCAGCAGTTACTCGTACGGAACTCTCTATGGCTACACCTTC
>TRBJ2-2|NA|TRBV5-4|NA
CASRGTGADQRTGELFF
TGTGCCAGCAGGGGTACGGGAGCGGACCAGAGAACCGGGGAGCTGTTTTTT
>TRBJ1-6|TRBD1|TRBV7-2|NA
CASSSQTGVASPLHF
TGTGCCAGCAGCTCCCAAACAGGGGTAGCTTCACCCCTCCACTTT
>TRBJ2-3|TRBD2|TRBV6-4|NA
CATLSGEGDTQYF
TGTGCCACCCTTAGCGGGGAGGGAGATACGCAGTATTTT
>TRBJ1-1|NA|TRBV7-9|NA
CASSNLGPQTEAFF
TGTGCCAGCAGCAACCTGGGACCTCAAACTGAAGCTTTCTTT
>TRBJ2-7|NA|TRBV7-9|NA
CASSPRQFSSYEQYF
TGTGCCAGCAGCCCCCGACAGTTTAGCTCCTACGAGCAGTACTTC
>TRBJ2-1|TRBD2|TRBV7-3|NA
CASSSHLGRAYNEQFF
TGTGCCAGCAGCTCCCATCTCGGGAGGGCCTACAATGAGCAGTTCTTC
>TRBJ2-7|NA|TRBV7-9|NA
CASSSTGSYEQYF
TGTGCCAGCAGCTCGACAGGTTCCTACGAGCAGTACTTC
>TRBJ1-5|TRBD1|TRBV3-1/TRBV3-2|NA
CASSLQGNQPQHF
TGTGCCAGCAGCCTACAGGGGAATCAGCCCCAGCATTTT
>TRBJ2-3|TRBD1|TRBV10-3|NA
CAIGQGTDTQYF
TGTGCCATTGGACAGGGAACAGATACGCAGTATTTT
>TRBJ2-3|TRBD2|TRBV7-3|once
CASSLRPTSGRAGADTQYF
TGTGCCAGCAGCTTAAGACCGACTAGCGGGAGGGCAGGCGCAGATACGCAGTATTTT
>TRBJ1-2|NA|TRBV10-3|NA
CASKGPSDGNYGYTF
TGTGCCTCCAAAGGCCCCTCCGATGGAAACTATGGCTACACCTTC
>TRBJ2-1|TRBD2|TRBV19|NA
CASSSQPRTSGRNEQFF
TGTGCCAGTAGTTCACAACCTAGGACTAGCGGGAGGAATGAGCAGTTCTTC
>TRBJ1-5|NA|TRBV29-1|NA
CSVEDGLFGVKGNQPQHF
TGCAGCGTTGAAGATGGTCTTTTTGGGGTTAAAGGGAATCAGCCCCAGCATTTT
>TRBJ2-7|NA|TRBV10-3|NA
CAISLEGDYEQYF
TGTGCCATCAGTCTGGAGGGGGACTACGAGCAGTACTTC
>TRBJ2-5|TRBD2|TRBV19|NA
CASNPGLALETQYF
TGTGCCAGTAATCCGGGACTAGCGTTGGAGACCCAGTACTTC
>TRBJ2-2|TRBD1|TRBV28|NA
CASSFLGQGPGELFF
TGTGCCAGCAGTTTCTTGGGACAGGGGCCCGGGGAGCTGTTTTTT